The T cell receptor beta chain under discussion was sequenced for a study of blood T cell repertoires in COVID-19. How the authors handled the data: For nucleated cells, counts were estimated from reference gene primer amplification. The data were produced by immunoSEQ multiplex PCR, yet TCRdb's version contains in-frame clones alone and is incomplete. The D gene and trimming were derived from the DNA, and the V and J assignments and clone size from that table. The sample yields about 130,000 clones, around 90% seen once. CDR3 length: 12 residues. Germline CDR1 reads GTSNPN; CDR2 reads SVGIG (reference sequence). V lost 2 bases and J lost 4, with 8 bases in between.

The rearrangement uses TRBV30 and TRBJ1-1; D remains unclear. This receptor was taken from a man aged 50-59 years with COVID-19, enrolled during active disease. The specimen was peripheral blood. The chain's CDR3 is CAWSSGSTEAFF. CDR3 sequence (DNA): TGTGCCTGGAGTTCGGGGAGCACTGAAGCTTTCTTT.